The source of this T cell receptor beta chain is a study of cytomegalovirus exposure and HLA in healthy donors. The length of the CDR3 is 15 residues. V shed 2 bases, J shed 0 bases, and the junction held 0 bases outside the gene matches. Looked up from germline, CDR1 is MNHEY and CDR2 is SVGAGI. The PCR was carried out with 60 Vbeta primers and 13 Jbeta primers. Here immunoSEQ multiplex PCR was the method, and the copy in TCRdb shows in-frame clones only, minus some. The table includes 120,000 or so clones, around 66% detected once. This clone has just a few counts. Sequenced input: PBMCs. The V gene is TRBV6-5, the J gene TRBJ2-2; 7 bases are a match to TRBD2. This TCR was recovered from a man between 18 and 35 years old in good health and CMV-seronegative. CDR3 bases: TGTGCCAGCAGTTACGGACTAGCGAACACCGGGGAGCTGTTTTTT. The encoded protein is CASSYGLANTGELFF.